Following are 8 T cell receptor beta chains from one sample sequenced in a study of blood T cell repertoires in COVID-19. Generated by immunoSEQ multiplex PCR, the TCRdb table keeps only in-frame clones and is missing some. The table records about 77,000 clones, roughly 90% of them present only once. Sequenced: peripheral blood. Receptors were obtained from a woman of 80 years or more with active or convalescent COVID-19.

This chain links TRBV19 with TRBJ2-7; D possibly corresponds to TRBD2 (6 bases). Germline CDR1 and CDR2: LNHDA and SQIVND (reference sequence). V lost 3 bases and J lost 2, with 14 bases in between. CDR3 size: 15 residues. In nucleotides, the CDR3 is TGTGCCAGTAGTATGGGGGGATCCGGCCCCTACGAGCAGTACTTC. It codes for CASSMGGSGPYEQYF.

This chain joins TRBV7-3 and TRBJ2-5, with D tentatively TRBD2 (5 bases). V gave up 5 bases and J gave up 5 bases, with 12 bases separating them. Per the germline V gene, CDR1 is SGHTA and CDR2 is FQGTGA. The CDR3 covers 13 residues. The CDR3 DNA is TGTGCCAGCAGCCCGCCCGGCGGGGAGACCCAGTACTTC. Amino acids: CASSPPGGETQYF. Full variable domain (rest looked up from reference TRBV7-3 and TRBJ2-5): GAGVSQTPSNKVTEKGKYVELRCDPISGHTALYWYRQSLGQGPEFLIYFQGTGAADDSGLPNDRFFAVRPEGSVSTLKIQRTERGDSAVYLCASSPPGGETQYFGPGTRLLVL.

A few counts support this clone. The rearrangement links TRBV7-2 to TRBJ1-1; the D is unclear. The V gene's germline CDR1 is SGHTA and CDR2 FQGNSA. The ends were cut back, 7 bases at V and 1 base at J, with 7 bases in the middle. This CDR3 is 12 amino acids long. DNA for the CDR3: TGTGCCAGCAAGAGGTGGAACACTGAAGCTTTCTTT. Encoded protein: CASKRWNTEAFF.

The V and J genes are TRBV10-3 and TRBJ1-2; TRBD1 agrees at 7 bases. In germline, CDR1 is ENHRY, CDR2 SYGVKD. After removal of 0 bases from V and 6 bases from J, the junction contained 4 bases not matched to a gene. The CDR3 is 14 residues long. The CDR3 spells CAISESEGGHGYTF. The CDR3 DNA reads TGTGCCATCAGTGAGTCTGAAGGGGGCCATGGCTACACCTTC.

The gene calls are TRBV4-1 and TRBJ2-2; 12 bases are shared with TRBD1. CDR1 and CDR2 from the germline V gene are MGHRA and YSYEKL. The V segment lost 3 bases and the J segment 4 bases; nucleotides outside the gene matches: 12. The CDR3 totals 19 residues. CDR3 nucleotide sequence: TGCGCCAGCAGCCACCCGGGACAGGGGGCGCCTCCGGGCACCGGGGAGCTGTTTTTT. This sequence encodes CASSHPGQGAPPGTGELFF.

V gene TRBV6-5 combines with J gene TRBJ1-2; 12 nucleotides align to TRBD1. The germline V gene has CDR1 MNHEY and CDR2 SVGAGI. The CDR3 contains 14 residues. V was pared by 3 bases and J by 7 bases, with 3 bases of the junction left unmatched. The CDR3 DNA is TGTGCCAGCAGTTATACGGGACAGGGGGCTGGCTACACCTTC. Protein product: CASSYTGQGAGYTF.

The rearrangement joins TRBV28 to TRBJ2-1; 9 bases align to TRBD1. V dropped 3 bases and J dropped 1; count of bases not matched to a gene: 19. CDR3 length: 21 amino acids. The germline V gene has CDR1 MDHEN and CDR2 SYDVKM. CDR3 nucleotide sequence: TGTGCCAGCAGTTTCGGAACCGGAAGGACAGGGGCTGGGAAATCCTACAATGAGCAGTTCTTC. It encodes CASSFGTGRTGAGKSYNEQFF. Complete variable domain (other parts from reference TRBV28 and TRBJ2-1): DVKVTQSSRYLVKRTGEKVFLECVQDMDHENMFWYRQDPGLGLRLIYFSYDVKMKEKGDIPEGYSVSREKKERFSLILESASTNQTSMYLCASSFGTGRTGAGKSYNEQFFGPGTRLTVL.

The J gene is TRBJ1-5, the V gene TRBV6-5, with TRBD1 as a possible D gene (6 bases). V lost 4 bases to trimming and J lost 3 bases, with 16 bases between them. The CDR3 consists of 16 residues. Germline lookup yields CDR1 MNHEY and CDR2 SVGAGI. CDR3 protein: CASSSLTQGLNQPQHF. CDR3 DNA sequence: TGTGCCAGCAGTTCCCTCACTCAGGGGCTCAATCAGCCCCAGCATTTT.